This record covers a single T cell receptor (beta chain). Its antigen is currently unknown. Frozen PBMC stocks contributed around 1.9 micrograms of genomic DNA to the TCR beta libraries. This sample is drawn from a study of cytotoxic CD8 clonotypes in ibrutinib-treated CLL. Across the whole study: Researchers reported ten to twelve relapsed/refractory and about 15 treatment-naive patients, fewer than 18 of them IGHV unmutated.

General study results and limits: In sustained-remission versus progressing patients, sampling times differed.

Measured with immunoSEQ multiplex PCR; TCRdb has only the in-frame clones, and not every one. The sample contains over 65,000 clones, 68% of which appear only once. Trimming removed 2 bases from V and 4 bases from J, with 9 bases in between. The V gene's germline CDR1 is MNHEY and CDR2 SMNVEV (reference sequence). This CDR3 has 14 residues. Sequenced material: PBMCs, taken after 12 months of ibrutinib treatment. This TCR was sampled from a human donor with chronic lymphocytic leukemia. This chain joins TRBV27 and TRBJ1-5; no definite D call. The chain's CDR3 is CASSLRAANQPQHF. CDR3 in DNA: TGTGCCAGCAGTTTACGGGCAGCTAATCAGCCCCAGCATTTT.